The sequence of this T cell receptor (beta chain) was determined in a study of blood T cell repertoires in COVID-19. Participants came from roughly 23 US areas, aged roughly 18 to 95 years. Researchers sorted participants into cohorts using their self-reported clinical history. Using immunoSEQ multiplex PCR, the repertoire was profiled, and TCRdb retains in-frame clones only, with some absent. The table lists fewer than 200,000 clones, about four fifths of them singletons. Germline-derived CDR1 and CDR2 are MGHRA and YSYEKL. CDR3 length equals 19 residues. Trimming left V 2 bases short and J 5 bases short, with 27 bases between.

Specimen: PBMCs or T cells enriched from blood (not recorded which). The TCR was taken from a man in his fifties who had recovered from COVID-19. The chain links TRBV4-1 to TRBJ1-2, with a tentative D call TRBD1 (6 bases). CDR3 nucleotides: TGCGCCAGCAGCCAACATCCAGCAGGGGACGGCCGGATCCCTTATGGCTACACCTTC. Encoded protein: CASSQHPAGDGRIPYGYTF.